This T cell receptor (beta chain) came from a study of blood T cell repertoires in COVID-19. Study summary: COVID-19 samples collected from the United States, Italy and Spain covered acute and convalescent phases.

The germline V gene encodes CDR1 MNHEY and CDR2 SVGAGI. V was shortened by 11 bases and J by 6 bases, with 11 bases between the two germline ends. This CDR3 has 11 residues. Data came from immunoSEQ multiplex PCR; TCRdb stores just in-frame clones and leaves some out. The table shows about 220,000 clones, with 88% occurring only once. Participants had their cohort set by participant-reported clinical history. The receptor was isolated from a woman aged 45 to 65 with acute COVID-19. Input material: PBMCs or T cells enriched from blood (not recorded which). The chain is built from TRBV6-5 and TRBJ2-1, with a weak D call TRBD2 (5 bases). Here the CDR3 reads CAVRGSNEQFF. CDR3 DNA sequence: TGTGCCGTACGGGGTAGCAATGAGCAGTTCTTC.